This TCR beta chain was sequenced in a study of cytomegalovirus exposure and HLA in healthy donors. The overall study: In an early release, HLA-typed donors contributed about 79 million unique TCR sequences.

Overall study results and limits: By HLA locus, TCR association rates varied in a later analysis, with DRB1 showing the most and HLA-C the fewest. Most sequenced TCRs were rare (though some public TCRs occurred in many donors). One later analysis reportedly identified an Asian-associated ancestry cluster that showed fewer N-insertions than the roughly 720-donor mean.

The PCR ran on 60 Vbeta and 13 Jbeta primers. Sequencing used immunoSEQ multiplex PCR; TCRdb keeps in-frame clones, though not all of them. The sample holds more than 100,000 clones, around nine tenths seen once. A remark on this clone: Its antigen remains unknown.

The CDR3 is 12 amino acids. The sequencing sample was made of PBMCs. This clonotype originated in a woman in her twenties or thirties in good health and CMV-seronegative. The chain uses TRBV21-1 and TRBJ1-2. TRBV21-1 is a pseudogene locus. The CDR3 spells CASSKDPDGYTF. The CDR3 nucleotides read TGTGCCAGCAGCAAAGATCCCGATGGCTACACCTTC.